These T cell receptor beta chains were read from a single sample in a study of T cells in Graves' hyperthyroidism and ophthalmopathy. TCRdb independently ran MiXCR on the multiplex PCR reads; one entry per CDR3 protein. The sample gives more than 300,000 distinct CDR3 sequences, 15% to 20% of which show up once; around 35% is in the top ten. The sequencing sample was made of blood. Receptors were obtained from a woman aged 30 to 39 with Graves' hyperthyroidism that later progressed to Graves' ophthalmopathy. CDR3s include the opening cysteine and the closing phenylalanine or tryptophan. Fields, in order: clone size, D gene, J gene, V gene, CDR3 length, CDR3 protein, CDR3 DNA. The D gene is left open where the match is weak. For some rows the clone size is stated as once, few or many, or as a class when expanded; others skip it.

clone size: many; D gene: -; J gene: TRBJ2-5; V gene: TRBV12-3/TRBV12-4; CDR3 length: 12; CDR3 protein: CASSSFAETQYF; CDR3 DNA: TGTGCCAGCAGTTCCTTCGCGGAGACCCAGTACTTC
clone size: few; D gene: TRBD1; J gene: TRBJ1-4; V gene: TRBV6-1; CDR3 length: 16; CDR3 protein: CASSEEGTDSNEKLFF; CDR3 DNA: TGTGCCAGCAGTGAAGAAGGGACAGACTCTAATGAAAAACTGTTTTTT
clone size: many; D gene: -; J gene: TRBJ1-2; V gene: TRBV20-1; CDR3 length: 13; CDR3 protein: CSARRREVSGYTF; CDR3 DNA: TGCAGTGCTAGACGCAGGGAAGTTAGCGGCTACACCTTC
clone size: -; D gene: TRBD2; J gene: TRBJ2-3; V gene: TRBV29-1; CDR3 length: 16; CDR3 protein: CSVGHEGSGEVDTQYF; CDR3 DNA: TGCAGCGTTGGACATGAGGGAAGCGGGGAGGTAGATACGCAGTATTTT
clone size: -; D gene: -; J gene: TRBJ2-7; V gene: TRBV19; CDR3 length: 16; CDR3 protein: CASSIQFRGRSGEQYF; CDR3 DNA: TGTGCCAGTAGTATACAATTCAGGGGAAGATCGGGCGAGCAGTACTTC
clone size: many; D gene: -; J gene: TRBJ2-7; V gene: TRBV7-9; CDR3 length: 11; CDR3 protein: CASSDLYEQYF; CDR3 DNA: TGTGCCAGCAGCGACCTCTACGAGCAGTACTTC
clone size: many; D gene: -; J gene: TRBJ2-2; V gene: TRBV10-3; CDR3 length: 14; CDR3 protein: CAISDPPATGELFF; CDR3 DNA: TGTGCCATCAGTGACCCACCCGCCACCGGGGAGCTGTTTTTT
clone size: -; D gene: -; J gene: TRBJ1-1; V gene: TRBV29-1; CDR3 length: 13; CDR3 protein: CSVLGWGGTEAFF; CDR3 DNA: TGCAGCGTCCTGGGTTGGGGGGGCACTGAAGCTTTCTTT
clone size: many; D gene: TRBD2; J gene: TRBJ2-1; V gene: TRBV5-4; CDR3 length: 15; CDR3 protein: CATTLGGGSYNEQFF; CDR3 DNA: TGTGCCACAACATTGGGGGGGGGGTCCTACAATGAGCAGTTCTTC
clone size: many; D gene: TRBD2; J gene: TRBJ2-1; V gene: TRBV27; CDR3 length: 15; CDR3 protein: CASSFLPAGGNEQFF; CDR3 DNA: TGTGCCAGCAGTTTCTTGCCGGCGGGGGGCAATGAGCAGTTCTTC
clone size: many; D gene: TRBD2; J gene: TRBJ2-3; V gene: TRBV20-1; CDR3 length: 17; CDR3 protein: CSAKTGTSGGNTDTQYF; CDR3 DNA: TGCAGTGCCAAAACCGGGACTAGCGGGGGAAACACAGATACGCAGTATTTT
clone size: -; D gene: -; J gene: TRBJ2-5; V gene: TRBV5-1; CDR3 length: 21; CDR3 protein: CASSPRSVPGTKDTRQETQYF; CDR3 DNA: TGCGCCAGCAGCCCCCGGTCAGTTCCTGGAACTAAAGACACCAGACAAGAGACCCAGTACTTC
clone size: few; D gene: TRBD1; J gene: TRBJ2-5; V gene: TRBV20-1; CDR3 length: 13; CDR3 protein: CSAVRQGVETQYF; CDR3 DNA: TGCAGTGCTGTGCGACAGGGGGTAGAGACCCAGTACTTC
clone size: many; D gene: -; J gene: TRBJ2-5; V gene: TRBV29-1; CDR3 length: 13; CDR3 protein: CSVPQTRKETQYF; CDR3 DNA: TGCAGCGTTCCCCAGACTAGAAAAGAGACCCAGTACTTC
clone size: many; D gene: TRBD2; J gene: TRBJ2-1; V gene: TRBV5-1; CDR3 length: 14; CDR3 protein: CASSLSSGYNEQFF; CDR3 DNA: TGCGCCAGCAGCTTGTCTAGCGGTTACAATGAGCAGTTCTTC
clone size: -; D gene: TRBD1; J gene: TRBJ2-7; V gene: TRBV19; CDR3 length: 15; CDR3 protein: CASSGGQASSYEQYF; CDR3 DNA: TGTGCCAGTAGCGGGGGACAGGCGAGCTCCTACGAGCAGTACTTC
clone size: medium-sized; D gene: -; J gene: TRBJ2-3; V gene: TRBV2; CDR3 length: 15; CDR3 protein: CASSETQGTTDTQYF; CDR3 DNA: TGTGCCAGCAGTGAAACACAGGGTACCACAGATACGCAGTATTTT
clone size: -; D gene: -; J gene: TRBJ1-5; V gene: TRBV19; CDR3 length: 21; CDR3 protein: CASSMFGLTGVRTASNQPQHF; CDR3 DNA: TGTGCCAGTAGTATGTTCGGGTTAACCGGAGTCCGGACAGCTAGCAATCAGCCCCAGCATTTT
clone size: many; D gene: -; J gene: TRBJ2-6; V gene: TRBV5-1; CDR3 length: 17; CDR3 protein: CASDLGRDTSGANVLTF; CDR3 DNA: TGCGCCAGCGATTTGGGACGGGACACTTCTGGGGCCAACGTCCTGACTTTC
clone size: many; D gene: -; J gene: TRBJ1-1; V gene: TRBV6-1; CDR3 length: 14; CDR3 protein: CASRLYEMNTEAFF; CDR3 DNA: TGTGCCAGCAGATTATATGAGATGAACACTGAAGCTTTCTTT
clone size: many; D gene: TRBD1; J gene: TRBJ2-2; V gene: TRBV2; CDR3 length: 15; CDR3 protein: CASATGGSRAGELFF; CDR3 DNA: TGTGCCAGCGCTACAGGGGGCTCCCGCGCCGGGGAGCTGTTTTTT
clone size: -; D gene: -; J gene: TRBJ2-1; V gene: TRBV5-1; CDR3 length: 12; CDR3 protein: CASSVDRNEQFF; CDR3 DNA: TGCGCCAGCAGCGTTGACAGAAATGAGCAGTTCTTC
clone size: few; D gene: -; J gene: TRBJ2-2; V gene: TRBV10-3; CDR3 length: 12; CDR3 protein: CAISGGTGELFF; CDR3 DNA: TGTGCCATCAGCGGCGGGACCGGGGAGCTGTTTTTT
clone size: many; D gene: -; J gene: TRBJ2-5; V gene: TRBV12-3/TRBV12-4; CDR3 length: 12; CDR3 protein: CASNRGTETQYF; CDR3 DNA: TGTGCCAGCAATAGAGGAACAGAGACCCAGTACTTC
clone size: many; D gene: -; J gene: TRBJ2-1; V gene: TRBV6-1; CDR3 length: 13; CDR3 protein: CASSESSYNEQFF; CDR3 DNA: TGTGCCAGCAGTGAATCCTCCTACAATGAGCAGTTCTTC
clone size: many; D gene: -; J gene: TRBJ2-5; V gene: TRBV7-2; CDR3 length: 14; CDR3 protein: CASSYKPGTETQYF; CDR3 DNA: TGTGCCAGCAGCTACAAACCGGGGACGGAGACCCAGTACTTC
clone size: many; D gene: -; J gene: TRBJ2-7; V gene: TRBV27; CDR3 length: 13; CDR3 protein: CASSLVASYEQYF; CDR3 DNA: TGTGCCAGCAGTTTAGTCGCCAGCTACGAGCAGTACTTC
clone size: many; D gene: -; J gene: TRBJ1-2; V gene: TRBV12-3/TRBV12-4; CDR3 length: 16; CDR3 protein: CASSLVVYRGTYGYTF; CDR3 DNA: TGTGCCAGCAGTTTAGTAGTCTATCGGGGAACCTATGGCTACACCTTC
clone size: many; D gene: TRBD2; J gene: TRBJ2-1; V gene: TRBV5-1; CDR3 length: 14; CDR3 protein: CASSFGGSLYEQFF; CDR3 DNA: TGCGCCAGCAGCTTCGGCGGGAGCCTCTATGAGCAGTTCTTC
clone size: -; D gene: TRBD2; J gene: TRBJ2-2; V gene: TRBV19; CDR3 length: 14; CDR3 protein: CASTRGELTGELFF; CDR3 DNA: TGTGCCAGTACTCGGGGGGAGCTCACCGGGGAGCTGTTTTTT
clone size: -; D gene: TRBD1; J gene: TRBJ1-1; V gene: TRBV19; CDR3 length: 17; CDR3 protein: CASSIWGLKRGHTEAFF; CDR3 DNA: TGTGCCAGTAGTATCTGGGGCCTGAAAAGGGGGCACACTGAAGCTTTCTTT
clone size: many; D gene: -; J gene: TRBJ2-5; V gene: TRBV28; CDR3 length: 12; CDR3 protein: CASSVGGETQYF; CDR3 DNA: TGTGCCAGCAGTGTAGGGGGGGAGACCCAGTACTTC
clone size: once; D gene: TRBD1; J gene: TRBJ1-4; V gene: TRBV20-1; CDR3 length: 15; CDR3 protein: CSASATGGPNEKLFF; CDR3 DNA: TGCAGTGCTAGCGCGACAGGGGGACCTAATGAAAAACTGTTTTTT
clone size: many; D gene: -; J gene: TRBJ1-1; V gene: TRBV10-3; CDR3 length: 16; CDR3 protein: CAISESPGLGNTEAFF; CDR3 DNA: TGTGCCATCAGTGAGTCACCAGGGCTAGGAAACACTGAAGCTTTCTTT
clone size: -; D gene: -; J gene: TRBJ2-1; V gene: TRBV29-1; CDR3 length: 11; CDR3 protein: CSAQGGHEQFF; CDR3 DNA: TGCAGCGCTCAGGGCGGGCATGAGCAGTTCTTC
clone size: -; D gene: TRBD1; J gene: TRBJ1-6; V gene: TRBV2; CDR3 length: 13; CDR3 protein: CASGTGRNSPLHF; CDR3 DNA: TGTGCCAGCGGGACAGGGCGGAATTCACCCCTCCACTTT
clone size: -; D gene: -; J gene: TRBJ2-3; V gene: TRBV29-1; CDR3 length: 12; CDR3 protein: CSVERGTDTQYF; CDR3 DNA: TGCAGCGTTGAGAGGGGTACAGATACGCAGTATTTT
clone size: many; D gene: TRBD1; J gene: TRBJ1-2; V gene: TRBV27; CDR3 length: 15; CDR3 protein: CASSSTGGWNYGYTF; CDR3 DNA: TGTGCCAGCAGTTCTACAGGGGGTTGGAACTATGGCTACACCTTC
clone size: few; D gene: TRBD1; J gene: TRBJ1-2; V gene: TRBV19; CDR3 length: 16; CDR3 protein: CASSFTGTGGAGGYTF; CDR3 DNA: TGTGCCAGTAGTTTCACCGGGACAGGGGGCGCAGGGGGCTACACCTTC
clone size: -; D gene: TRBD2; J gene: TRBJ2-7; V gene: TRBV4-3; CDR3 length: 17; CDR3 protein: CASSQELGRTSGYEQYF; CDR3 DNA: TGCGCCAGCAGCCAAGAACTGGGGCGGACTAGCGGTTACGAGCAGTACTTC
clone size: many; D gene: TRBD1; J gene: TRBJ1-2; V gene: TRBV12-3/TRBV12-4; CDR3 length: 16; CDR3 protein: CASSGPDRGRVYGYTF; CDR3 DNA: TGTGCCAGCAGTGGCCCGGACAGGGGGCGAGTCTATGGCTACACCTTC
clone size: many; D gene: TRBD1; J gene: TRBJ1-5; V gene: TRBV2; CDR3 length: 14; CDR3 protein: CASRKGASNQPQHF; CDR3 DNA: TGTGCCAGCAGGAAGGGGGCTAGCAATCAGCCCCAGCATTTT
clone size: many; D gene: -; J gene: TRBJ2-1; V gene: TRBV6-1; CDR3 length: 15; CDR3 protein: CASSIAGEEHNEQFF; CDR3 DNA: TGTGCCAGCTCAATCGCAGGGGAGGAACACAATGAGCAGTTCTTC
clone size: -; D gene: TRBD1; J gene: TRBJ1-2; V gene: TRBV2; CDR3 length: 15; CDR3 protein: CASSAEGQGDYGYTF; CDR3 DNA: TGTGCCAGCAGTGCTGAGGGACAGGGCGACTATGGCTACACCTTC
clone size: -; D gene: TRBD2; J gene: TRBJ2-7; V gene: TRBV2; CDR3 length: 15; CDR3 protein: CASILLAGGSNEQYF; CDR3 DNA: TGTGCCAGCATTCTGTTAGCGGGAGGTAGCAACGAGCAGTACTTC